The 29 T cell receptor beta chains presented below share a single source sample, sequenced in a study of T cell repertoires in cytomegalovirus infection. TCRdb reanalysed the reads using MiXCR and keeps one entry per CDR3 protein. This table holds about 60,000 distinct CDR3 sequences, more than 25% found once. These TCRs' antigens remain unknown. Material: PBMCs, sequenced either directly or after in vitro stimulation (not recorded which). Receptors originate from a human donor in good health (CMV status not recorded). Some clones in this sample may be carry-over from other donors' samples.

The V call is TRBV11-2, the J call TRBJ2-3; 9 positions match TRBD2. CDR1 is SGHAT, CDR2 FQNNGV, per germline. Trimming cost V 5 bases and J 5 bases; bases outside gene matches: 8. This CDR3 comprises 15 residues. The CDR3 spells CASSPVAGVVDTQYF. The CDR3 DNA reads TGTGCCAGCAGCCCAGTAGCGGGAGTTGTAGATACGCAGTATTTT.

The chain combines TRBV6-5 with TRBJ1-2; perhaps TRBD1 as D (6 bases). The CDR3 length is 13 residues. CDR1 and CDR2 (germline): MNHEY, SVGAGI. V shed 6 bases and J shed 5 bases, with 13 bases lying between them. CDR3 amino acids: CASRPDRIYGYTF. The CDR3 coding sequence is TGTGCCAGCAGGCCGGACAGAATTTATGGCTACACCTTC.

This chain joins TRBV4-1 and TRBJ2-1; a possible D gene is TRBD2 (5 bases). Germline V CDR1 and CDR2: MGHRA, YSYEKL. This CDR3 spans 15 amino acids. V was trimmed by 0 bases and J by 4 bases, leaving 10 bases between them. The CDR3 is CASSQDSDLYNEQFF. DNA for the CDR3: TGCGCCAGCAGCCAAGACTCGGACTTATACAATGAGCAGTTCTTC.

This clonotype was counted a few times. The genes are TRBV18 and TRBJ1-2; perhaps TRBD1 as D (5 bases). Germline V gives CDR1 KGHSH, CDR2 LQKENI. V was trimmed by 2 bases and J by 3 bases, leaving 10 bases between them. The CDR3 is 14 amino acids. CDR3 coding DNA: TGTGCCAGCTCACCAGATAGGGGATACTATGGCTACACCTTC. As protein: CASSPDRGYYGYTF.

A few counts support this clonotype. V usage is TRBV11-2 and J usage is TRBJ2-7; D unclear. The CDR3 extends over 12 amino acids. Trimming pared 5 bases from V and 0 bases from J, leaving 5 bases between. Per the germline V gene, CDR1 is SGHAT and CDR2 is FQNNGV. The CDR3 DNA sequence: TGTGCCAGCAGCCCCGACTCCTACGAGCAGTACTTC. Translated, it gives CASSPDSYEQYF.

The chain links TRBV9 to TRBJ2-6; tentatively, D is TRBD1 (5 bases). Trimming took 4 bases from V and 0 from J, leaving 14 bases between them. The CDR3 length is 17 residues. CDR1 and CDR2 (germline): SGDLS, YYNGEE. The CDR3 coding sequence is TGTGCCAGCAGCACCCAGGGCTGGGCCTCTGGGGCCAACGTCCTGACTTTC. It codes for CASSTQGWASGANVLTF. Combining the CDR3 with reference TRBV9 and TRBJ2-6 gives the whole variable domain DSGVTQTPKHLITATGQRVTLRCSPRSGDLSVYWYQQSLDQGLQFLIQYYNGEERAKGNILERFSAQQFPDLHSELNLSSLELGDSALYFCASSTQGWASGANVLTFGAGSRLTVL.

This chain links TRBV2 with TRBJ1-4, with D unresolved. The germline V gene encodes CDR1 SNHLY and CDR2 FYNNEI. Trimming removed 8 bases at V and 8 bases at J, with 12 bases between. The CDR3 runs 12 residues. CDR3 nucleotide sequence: TGTGCCAGCTCAGAGCAGGCCGAAAAACTGTTTTTT. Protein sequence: CASSEQAEKLFF.

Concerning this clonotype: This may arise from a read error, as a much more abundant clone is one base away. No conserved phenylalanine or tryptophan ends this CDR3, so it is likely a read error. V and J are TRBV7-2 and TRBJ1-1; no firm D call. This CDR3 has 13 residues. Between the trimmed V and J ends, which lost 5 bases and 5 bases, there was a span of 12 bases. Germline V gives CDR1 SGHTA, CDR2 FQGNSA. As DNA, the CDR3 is TGTGCCAGCAGCGTCCTCACGGGAACTGAAGCTTTCTCT. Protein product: CASSVLTGTEAFS.

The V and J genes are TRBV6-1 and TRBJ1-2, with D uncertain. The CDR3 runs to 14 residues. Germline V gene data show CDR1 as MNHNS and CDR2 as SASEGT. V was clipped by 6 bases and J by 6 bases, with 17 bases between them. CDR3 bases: TGTGCCAGCAGCGCCTCCATGGCGGTGCATGGCTACACCTTC. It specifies CASSASMAVHGYTF.

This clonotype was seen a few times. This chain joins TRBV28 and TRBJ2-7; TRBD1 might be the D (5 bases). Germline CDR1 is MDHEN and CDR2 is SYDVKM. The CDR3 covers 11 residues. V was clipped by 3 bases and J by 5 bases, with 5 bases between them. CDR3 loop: CASSLTDEQYF. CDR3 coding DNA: TGTGCCAGCAGTTTGACAGACGAGCAGTACTTC.

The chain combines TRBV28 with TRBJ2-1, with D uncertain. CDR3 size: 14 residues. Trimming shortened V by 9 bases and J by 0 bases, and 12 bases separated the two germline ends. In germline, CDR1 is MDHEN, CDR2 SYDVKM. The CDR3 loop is CASTHRSSYNEQFF. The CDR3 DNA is TGTGCCAGTACCCACCGAAGCTCCTACAATGAGCAGTTCTTC. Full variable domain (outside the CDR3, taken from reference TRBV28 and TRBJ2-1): DVKVTQSSRYLVKRTGEKVFLECVQDMDHENMFWYRQDPGLGLRLIYFSYDVKMKEKGDIPEGYSVSREKKERFSLILESASTNQTSMYLCASTHRSSYNEQFFGPGTRLTVL.

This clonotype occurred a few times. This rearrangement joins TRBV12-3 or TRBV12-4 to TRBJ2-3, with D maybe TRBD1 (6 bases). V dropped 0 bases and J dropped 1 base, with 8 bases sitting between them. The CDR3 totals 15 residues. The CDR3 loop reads CASSLARGRTDTQYF. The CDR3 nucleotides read TGTGCCAGCAGTTTAGCCAGGGGACGCACAGATACGCAGTATTTT.

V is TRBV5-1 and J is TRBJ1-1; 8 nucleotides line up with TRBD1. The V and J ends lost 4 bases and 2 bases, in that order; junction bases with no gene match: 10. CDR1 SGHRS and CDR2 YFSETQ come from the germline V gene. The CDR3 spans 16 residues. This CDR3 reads CASSLQPGTGNTEAFF. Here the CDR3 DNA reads TGCGCCAGCAGCCTCCAACCCGGGACAGGAAACACTGAAGCTTTCTTT.

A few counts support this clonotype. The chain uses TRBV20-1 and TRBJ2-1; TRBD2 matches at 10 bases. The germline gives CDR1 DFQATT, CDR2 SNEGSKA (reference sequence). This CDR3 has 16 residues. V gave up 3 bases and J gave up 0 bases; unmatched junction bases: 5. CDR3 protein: CSASLAGGSSYNEQFF. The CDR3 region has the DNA TGCAGTGCTAGCTTAGCGGGGGGTTCCTCCTACAATGAGCAGTTCTTC.

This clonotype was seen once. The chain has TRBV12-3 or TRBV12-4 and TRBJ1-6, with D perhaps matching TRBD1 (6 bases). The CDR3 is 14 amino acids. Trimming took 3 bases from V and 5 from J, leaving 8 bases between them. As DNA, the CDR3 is TGTGCCAGCAGTTTTCAGGGGAATAATTCACCCCTCCACTTT. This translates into CASSFQGNNSPLHF.

Here the CDR3 DNA reads TGTGCCAGCAGTACACAAAAGGCCCGCACAGATACGCAGTATTTT. It translates to CASSTQKARTDTQYF. The chain couples TRBV6-1 to TRBJ2-3; no firm D call. Germline values: CDR1 MNHNS, CDR2 SASEGT. Trimming left V 5 bases short and J 1 base short, with 13 bases between. The CDR3 has 15 residues.

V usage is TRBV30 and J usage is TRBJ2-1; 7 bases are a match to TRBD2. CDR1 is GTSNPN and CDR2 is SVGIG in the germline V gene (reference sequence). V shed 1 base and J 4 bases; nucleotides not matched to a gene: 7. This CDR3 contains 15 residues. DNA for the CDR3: TGTGCCTGGAGTGCGGGCGGGAGCACTTACAATGAGCAGTTCTTC. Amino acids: CAWSAGGSTYNEQFF.

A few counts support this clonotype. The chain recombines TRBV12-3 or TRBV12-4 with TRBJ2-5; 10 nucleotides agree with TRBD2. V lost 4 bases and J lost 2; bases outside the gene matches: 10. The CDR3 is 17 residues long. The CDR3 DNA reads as TGTGCCAGCAGTTACCGCTCCGGGACTAGCGCACAAGAGACCCAGTACTTC. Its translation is CASSYRSGTSAQETQYF.

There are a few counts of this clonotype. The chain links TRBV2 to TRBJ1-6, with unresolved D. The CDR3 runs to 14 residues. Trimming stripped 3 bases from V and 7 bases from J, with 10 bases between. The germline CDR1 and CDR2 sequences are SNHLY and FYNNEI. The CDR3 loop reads CASSDWQANSPLHF. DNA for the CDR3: TGTGCCAGCAGTGATTGGCAAGCAAATTCACCCCTCCACTTT.

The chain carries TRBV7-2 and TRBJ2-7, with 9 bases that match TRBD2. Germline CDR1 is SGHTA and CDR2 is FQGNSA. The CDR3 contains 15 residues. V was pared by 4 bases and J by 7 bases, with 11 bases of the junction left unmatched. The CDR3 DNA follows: TGTGCCAGCAGCTCGAGGGGACTAGCCTCTACGGAGCAGTACTTC. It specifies CASSSRGLASTEQYF.

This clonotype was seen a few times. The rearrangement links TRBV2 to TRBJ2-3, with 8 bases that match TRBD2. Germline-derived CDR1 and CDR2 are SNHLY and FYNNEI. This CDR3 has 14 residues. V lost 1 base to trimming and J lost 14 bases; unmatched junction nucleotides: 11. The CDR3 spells CASSEGGRPPLMYF. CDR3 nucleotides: TGTGCCAGCAGTGAAGGCGGGAGGCCACCGTTGATGTATTTT.

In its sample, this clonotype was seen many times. The CDR3 coding sequence is TGTGCCAGCAGCTTAGCGGGACTAGCGGGAACCTACGAGCAGTACTTC. Amino acids: CASSLAGLAGTYEQYF. The chain carries TRBV7-2 and TRBJ2-7; TRBD2 aligns across 13 bases. The germline gives CDR1 SGHTA, CDR2 FQGNSA. Losses at the gene ends were 0 bases for V and 2 bases for J; bases not matched to a gene: 1. This CDR3 has 16 amino acids. The full variable domain, with the rest looked up from reference TRBV7-2 and TRBJ2-7, is GAGVSQSPSNKVTEKGKDVELRCDPISGHTALYWYRQSLGQGLEFLIYFQGNSAPDKSGLPSDRFSAERTGGSVSTLTIQRTQQEDSAVYLCASSLAGLAGTYEQYFGPGTRLTVT.

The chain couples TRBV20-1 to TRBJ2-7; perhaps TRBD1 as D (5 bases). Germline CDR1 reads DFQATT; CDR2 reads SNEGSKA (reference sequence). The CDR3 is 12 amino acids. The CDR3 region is CNPRALTGEQYF. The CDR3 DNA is TGCAACCCCAGGGCCCTAACGGGCGAGCAGTACTTC.

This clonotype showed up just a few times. The CDR3 spells CASPPGSGSEKLFF. The CDR3 bases are TGTGCCAGCCCACCGGGTTCGGGGAGTGAAAAACTGTTTTTT. The chain employs TRBV7-2 and TRBJ1-4; D ambiguous. Germline-derived CDR1 and CDR2 are SGHTA and FQGNSA. Trimming took off 8 bases at V and 7 bases at J, with 17 bases between the two ends. The length of the CDR3 is 14 residues.

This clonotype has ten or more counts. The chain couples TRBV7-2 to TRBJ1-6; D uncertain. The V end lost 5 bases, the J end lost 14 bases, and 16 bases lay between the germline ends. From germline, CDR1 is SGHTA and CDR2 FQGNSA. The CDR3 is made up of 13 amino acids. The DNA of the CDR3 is TGTGCCAGCAGCCGACCGGGCTCCGCGTCCCTCCACTTT. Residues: CASSRPGSASLHF.

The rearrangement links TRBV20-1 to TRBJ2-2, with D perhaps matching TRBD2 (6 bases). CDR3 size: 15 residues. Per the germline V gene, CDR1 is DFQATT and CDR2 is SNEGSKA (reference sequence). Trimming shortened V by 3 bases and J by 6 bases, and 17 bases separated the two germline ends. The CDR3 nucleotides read TGCAGTGCTAGGCGCGCCAGGACGGGGGCCGGGGAGCTGTTTTTT. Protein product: CSARRARTGAGELFF.

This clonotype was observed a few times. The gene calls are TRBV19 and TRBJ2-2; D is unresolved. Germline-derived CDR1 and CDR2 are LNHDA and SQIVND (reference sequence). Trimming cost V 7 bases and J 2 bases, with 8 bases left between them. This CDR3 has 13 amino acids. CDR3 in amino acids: CASTNSNTGELFF. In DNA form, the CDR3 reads TGTGCCAGTACTAACAGTAACACCGGGGAGCTGTTTTTT.

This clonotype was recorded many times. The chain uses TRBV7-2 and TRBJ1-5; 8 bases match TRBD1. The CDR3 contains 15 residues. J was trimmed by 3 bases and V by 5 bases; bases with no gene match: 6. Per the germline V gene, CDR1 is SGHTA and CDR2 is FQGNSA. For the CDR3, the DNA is TGTGCCAGCAGCCCGGCGACAGGGGTCAATCAGCCCCAGCATTTT. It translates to CASSPATGVNQPQHF.

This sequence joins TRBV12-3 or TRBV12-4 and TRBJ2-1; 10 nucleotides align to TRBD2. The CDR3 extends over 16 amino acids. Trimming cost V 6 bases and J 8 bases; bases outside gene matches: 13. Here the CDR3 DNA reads TGTGCCAGCAGCTTAAATCTAGCGGGAGTTGGGGATGAGCAGTTCTTC. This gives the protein CASSLNLAGVGDEQFF.